The 31 T cell receptor beta chains below all came from one sample that was sequenced in a study of beta chain features in type 1 diabetes. Study observations and caveats: TCRB CDR3s were moderately but significantly shorter in Type 1 diabetes patients in all four CD4+ subsets.

Antigens for these TCRs are unknown. The investigators reverse transcribed all of the isolated RNA, so they sequenced expressed TCRB transcripts. Data came from immunoSEQ multiplex PCR; TCRdb stores just in-frame clones and leaves some out. The sample consists of under 300,000 clones, roughly 20% of them appearing once. The sample comprised naive CD4+ T cells from blood. These TCRs come from a woman in her thirties or forties with type 1 diabetes.

The genes are TRBV9 and TRBJ2-3; 9 nucleotides agree with TRBD2. Looked up from germline, CDR1 is SGDLS and CDR2 is YYNGEE. The junction had 16 bases not matched to a gene; V was cut back by 0 bases and J by 5 bases. The CDR3 contains 19 residues. The CDR3 DNA sequence: TGTGCCAGCAGCGTAGTTCCGGAGCGGGGGGCCGGACCGGGAGATACGCAGTATTTT. It is translated as CASSVVPERGAGPGDTQYF.

This chain joins TRBV9 and TRBJ2-1, with TRBD1 matching over 9 bases. The CDR3 extends over 15 amino acids. The J segment lost 2 bases and the V segment lost 5 bases, leaving 5 bases of the junction unmatched. Germline-derived CDR1 and CDR2 are SGDLS and YYNGEE. The DNA of the CDR3 is TGTGCCAGCAGTGCCGGGACAGGGACCTACAATGAGCAGTTCTTC. This codes for CASSAGTGTYNEQFF. Full variable domain (rest looked up from reference TRBV9 and TRBJ2-1): DSGVTQTPKHLITATGQRVTLRCSPRSGDLSVYWYQQSLDQGLQFLIQYYNGEERAKGNILERFSAQQFPDLHSELNLSSLELGDSALYFCASSAGTGTYNEQFFGPGTRLTVL.

The V call is TRBV15, the J call TRBJ1-2, with D hard to call. Germline lookup yields CDR1 LNHNV and CDR2 YYDKDF (reference sequence). The CDR3 has 14 amino acids. V lost 4 bases and J 6 bases, leaving 15 bases between the germline ends. The chain's CDR3 is CATSNEGFRNGYTF. Here the CDR3 DNA reads TGTGCCACCAGCAACGAAGGCTTCAGGAATGGCTACACCTTC. Filled out from reference TRBV15 and TRBJ1-2, the complete variable domain reads DAMVIQNPRYQVTQFGKPVTLSCSQTLNHNVMYWYQQKSSQAPKLLFHYYDKDFNNEADTPDNFQSRRPNTSFCFLDIRSPGLGDTAMYLCATSNEGFRNGYTFGSGTRLTVV.

This clone was detected only once. The chain joins TRBV7-9 to TRBJ1-2; D not resolved. Trimming took off 1 base at V and 9 bases at J, with 12 bases between the two ends. This CDR3 comprises 13 residues. From germline, CDR1 is SEHNR and CDR2 FQNEAQ (reference sequence). This chain's CDR3 is CASSLVAEGSYTF. CDR3 sequence (DNA): TGTGCCAGCAGCTTAGTGGCAGAGGGAAGCTACACCTTC.

The table lists this clone with a few counts. The genes are TRBV5-6 and TRBJ2-6, with no clear D. V shed 0 bases and J shed 0 bases, with 7 bases lying between them. CDR3 length: 16 residues. Germline V gene sequence: CDR1 SGHDT, CDR2 YYEEEE. The CDR3: CASSLALLSGANVLTF. The CDR3 DNA reads as TGTGCCAGCAGCTTGGCGCTACTCTCTGGGGCCAACGTCCTGACTTTC.

The rearrangement joins TRBV28 to TRBJ2-1, with 12 bases fitting TRBD1. V shed 6 bases and J 7 bases; nucleotides not matched to a gene: 7. This CDR3 region has 15 residues. Germline CDR1 and CDR2: MDHEN and SYDVKM. Here the CDR3 reads CASRGTGGLRNEQFF. The CDR3 nucleotides read TGTGCCAGCAGGGGGACAGGGGGCTTGCGTAATGAGCAGTTCTTC.

This clone occurred a few times. The chain has TRBV5-6 and TRBJ2-2; 7 positions agree with TRBD1. Germline CDR1 is SGHDT and CDR2 is YYEEEE. The CDR3 has 14 residues. With 0 bases clipped from V and 5 bases from J, the junction kept 1 base outside the gene matches. Written as DNA, the CDR3 is TGTGCCAGCAGCTTGGCGACAGGGACCGGGGAGCTGTTTTTT. Translation: CASSLATGTGELFF.

This chain links TRBV7-8 with TRBJ2-3; 8 bases map to TRBD2. The CDR3 totals 15 residues. Germline loops: CDR1 SGHVS, CDR2 FQNEAQ. J was trimmed by 1 base and V by 7 bases; bases with no gene match: 7. The CDR3 DNA follows: TGTGCCAGCACCCTATTAGCGGGACGCACAGATACGCAGTATTTT. It yields the protein CASTLLAGRTDTQYF. Supplemented by reference TRBV7-8 and TRBJ2-3, the full variable domain reads GAGVSQSPRYKVAKRGQDVALRCDPISGHVSLFWYQQALGQGPEFLTYFQNEAQLDKSGLPSDRFFAERPEGSVSTLKIQRTQQEDSAVYLCASTLLAGRTDTQYFGPGTRLTVL.

This clone has a handful of counts. V and J are TRBV4-1 and TRBJ2-6; D is perhaps TRBD2 (5 bases). Germline lookup yields CDR1 MGHRA and CDR2 YSYEKL. The length of the CDR3 is 13 residues. The V end lost 8 bases, the J end lost 0 bases, and 5 bases lay between the germline ends. As DNA, the CDR3 is TGCGCCAGCCGGGACTCTGGGGCCAACGTCCTGACTTTC. It translates to CASRDSGANVLTF.

The genes are TRBV14 and TRBJ2-1; TRBD1 matches at 10 bases. After removal of 6 bases from V and 0 bases from J, the junction contained 14 bases not matched to a gene. CDR1 is SGHDN, CDR2 FVKESK, per germline. There are 19 residues in the CDR3. CDR3 region: CASSLPGQGTIVSYNEQFF. CDR3 in DNA: TGTGCCAGCAGTCTCCCGGGACAGGGGACCATCGTCTCCTACAATGAGCAGTTCTTC. The whole variable domain, remainder taken from reference TRBV14 and TRBJ2-1, is EAGVTQFPSHSVIEKGQTVTLRCDPISGHDNLYWYRRVMGKEIKFLLHFVKESKQDESGMPNNRFLAERTGGTYSTLKVQPAELEDSGVYFCASSLPGQGTIVSYNEQFFGPGTRLTVL.

V is TRBV28 and J is TRBJ2-1, with 8 positions matching TRBD2. Germline trimming cut 3 bases from V and 9 bases from J; bases unmatched to any gene: 7. Germline assignment: CDR1 MDHEN and CDR2 SYDVKM. CDR3 length equals 14 residues. Here the CDR3 reads CASSFFSSGSEQFF. The CDR3 bases are TGTGCCAGCAGTTTCTTTTCCAGCGGGAGTGAGCAGTTCTTC.

The V call is TRBV7-3, the J call TRBJ2-1; 9 bases map to TRBD2. Trimming took 5 bases from V and 7 from J; bases not matched to a gene: 12. CDR1 SGHTA and CDR2 FQGTGA come from the germline V gene. This CDR3 has 16 amino acids. CDR3 in amino acids: CASSPGLAHHVNEQFF. CDR3 nucleotides: TGTGCCAGCAGCCCTGGACTAGCGCATCATGTGAATGAGCAGTTCTTC.

This clone was counted only a few times. The V call is TRBV7-9, the J call TRBJ1-5, with 7 bases that match TRBD1. V shed 3 bases, J shed 11 bases, and the junction held 10 bases outside the gene matches. This CDR3 has 14 amino acids. Germline V gene sequence: CDR1 SEHNR, CDR2 FQNEAQ (reference sequence). As DNA, the CDR3 is TGTGCCAGCAGCTTTGGACAGGAGGGAACGGCCCAGCATTTT. Protein product: CASSFGQEGTAQHF.

The chain uses TRBV2 and TRBJ2-4, with D perhaps matching TRBD1 (6 bases). With 5 bases removed from V and 6 bases from J, the gap between germline ends came to 8 bases. Germline V gene sequence: CDR1 SNHLY, CDR2 FYNNEI. The CDR3 spans 12 residues. The CDR3 sequence: CASSSDRNIQYF. As DNA, the CDR3 is TGTGCCAGCAGTTCGGACAGAAACATTCAGTACTTC.

The genes are TRBV4-2 and TRBJ2-1; D gene uncertain. The length of the CDR3 is 13 residues. Trimming removed 4 bases at V and 7 bases at J, with 11 bases between. Germline V CDR1 and CDR2: LGHNA, YNFKEQ. The CDR3 reads CASSRAHENEQFF. Written as DNA, the CDR3 is TGTGCCAGCAGCCGGGCACACGAAAATGAGCAGTTCTTC.

The table lists this clone with a few counts. The chain recombines TRBV7-9 with TRBJ2-5; perhaps TRBD2 as D (6 bases). TRBJ2-7 explains the end of the DNA better; the J call may be wrong. The CDR3 runs 14 residues. Germline V gene lookup returns CDR1 SEHNR and CDR2 FQNEAQ (reference sequence). CDR3 nucleotide sequence: TGTGCCAGCAGTCCGGGACTCTCGACCTACGAGCAGTACTTC. It is translated as CASSPGLSTYEQYF.

CDR3 loop: CASGGGETGNTIYF. For the CDR3, the DNA is TGTGCTAGTGGTGGCGGGGAAACAGGAAACACCATATATTTT. The chain couples TRBV12-5 to TRBJ1-3; D remains unclear. V was cut by 5 bases and J by 4 bases, with 12 bases left in between. Germline V lookup: CDR1 LGHNT, CDR2 FRNRAP. This CDR3 is built from 14 residues.

The chain combines TRBV2 with TRBJ1-1; no clear D. This CDR3 contains 12 residues. V dropped 6 bases and J dropped 4 bases, with 9 bases sitting between them. Germline V lookup: CDR1 SNHLY, CDR2 FYNNEI. CDR3 in DNA: TGTGCCAGCAGGGTCGGGAGCACTGAAGCTTTCTTT. Its translation is CASRVGSTEAFF.

The V call is TRBV19, the J call TRBJ2-3; D call uncertain. The CDR3 length is 15 residues. V lost 5 bases, J lost 4 bases, and 16 bases lay in between. The germline V gene encodes CDR1 LNHDA and CDR2 SQIVND (reference sequence). CDR3: CASSRSAQEADTQYF. The CDR3 region has the DNA TGTGCCAGTAGTCGGTCTGCCCAGGAAGCAGATACGCAGTATTTT.

The gene calls are TRBV7-2 and TRBJ2-7; 10 positions match TRBD1. The CDR3 length is 14 residues. Trimming removed 5 bases from V and 6 bases from J; junction bases left unmatched: 7. From germline, CDR1 is SGHTA and CDR2 FQGNSA. The DNA for the CDR3 is TGTGCCAGCAGCCGACAGGGGGCGGCGGTCGAGCAGTACTTC. Its translation is CASSRQGAAVEQYF.

The chain carries TRBV28 and TRBJ1-2; 7 bases are a match to TRBD1. Losses at the gene ends were 6 bases for V and 4 bases for J; bases not matched to a gene: 11. CDR1 is MDHEN, CDR2 SYDVKM, per germline. The length of the CDR3 is 15 residues. The CDR3 bases are TGTGCCAGCAGCCTTGGGACAGAGTCCTTCTATGGCTACACCTTC. Translating it yields CASSLGTESFYGYTF.

This clone came up a few times. This CDR3 is also generated by other DNA sequences in the sample. V gene TRBV27 combines with J gene TRBJ1-2; 8 nucleotides line up with TRBD1. The CDR3 totals 13 residues. V trimming: 5 bases; J trimming: 5 bases; junction bases outside the gene matches: 4. Germline V gene sequence: CDR1 MNHEY, CDR2 SMNVEV (reference sequence). The CDR3 here is CASSPTGGYGYTF. The DNA for the CDR3 is TGTGCCAGCAGTCCTACAGGGGGATATGGCTACACCTTC.

This rearrangement joins TRBV5-1 to TRBJ2-2; D is unclear. V was pared by 4 bases and J by 4 bases, with 8 bases between. The CDR3 is made up of 13 amino acids. Germline CDR1 and CDR2: SGHRS and YFSETQ. In DNA form, the CDR3 reads TGCGCCAGCAGCGCGGCCCTCACCGGGGAGCTGTTTTTT. Protein: CASSAALTGELFF.

A single count supports this clone. CDR3 loop: CASSFREAGGNQPQHF. The CDR3 DNA reads as TGTGCCAGCAGCTTCCGCGAGGCAGGGGGCAATCAGCCCCAGCATTTT. This chain joins TRBV7-2 and TRBJ1-5; a possible D gene is TRBD1 (6 bases). The CDR3 runs 16 residues. Germline-derived CDR1 and CDR2 are SGHTA and FQGNSA. V lost 3 bases and J lost 2, with 14 bases in between.

The chain joins TRBV15 to TRBJ2-1; 9 bases line up with TRBD2. Germline assignment: CDR1 LNHNV and CDR2 YYDKDF (reference sequence). The CDR3 extends over 15 amino acids. J lost 5 bases, V lost 0 bases, and 2 bases had no gene match. This CDR3 reads CATSREIAGDNEQFF. CDR3 sequence (DNA): TGTGCCACCAGCAGAGAGATAGCGGGAGACAATGAGCAGTTCTTC.

In its sample, this clone was seen a few times. The chain joins TRBV7-9 to TRBJ2-3, with TRBD2 identical over 11 bases. CDR1 is SEHNR, CDR2 FQNEAQ, per germline (reference sequence). The CDR3 is 16 amino acids. Germline trimming cut 3 bases from V and 0 bases from J; bases unmatched to any gene: 2. In DNA, the CDR3 is TGTGCCAGCAGCTTGGGACTAGCGGATAGCACAGATACGCAGTATTTT. It codes for CASSLGLADSTDTQYF. Together with reference TRBV7-9 and TRBJ2-3, the CDR3 gives the full variable domain: DTGVSQNPRHKITKRGQNVTFRCDPISEHNRLYWYRQTLGQGPEFLTYFQNEAQLEKSRLLSDRFSAERPKGSFSTLEIQRTEQGDSAMYLCASSLGLADSTDTQYFGPGTRLTVL.

This rearrangement joins TRBV11-2 to TRBJ2-7; 8 bases agree with TRBD1. The germline V gene encodes CDR1 SGHAT and CDR2 FQNNGV. This CDR3 is built from 15 residues. V lost 5 bases to trimming and J lost 2 bases; unmatched junction nucleotides: 8. The DNA of the CDR3 is TGTGCCAGCAGCCTATTTCAGGGGGCGGCCTACGAGCAGTACTTC. This gives the protein CASSLFQGAAYEQYF. The complete variable domain, with remaining parts taken from reference TRBV11-2 and TRBJ2-7, reads EAGVAQSPRYKIIEKRQSVAFWCNPISGHATLYWYQQILGQGPKLLIQFQNNGVVDDSQLPKDRFSAERLKGVDSTLKIQPAKLEDSAVYLCASSLFQGAAYEQYFGPGTRLTVT.

The rearrangement joins TRBV30 to TRBJ2-7; 8 nucleotides match TRBD1. J lost 3 bases, V lost 1 base, and 2 bases had no gene match. Germline values: CDR1 GTSNPN, CDR2 SVGIG (reference sequence). The CDR3 is 13 amino acids. In DNA, the CDR3 is TGTGCCTGGAGTGCACAGGGGGGCTACGAGCAGTACTTC. Amino acids: CAWSAQGGYEQYF.

V gene TRBV15 combines with J gene TRBJ2-5; no clear D. In germline, CDR1 is LNHNV, CDR2 YYDKDF (reference sequence). This CDR3 region has 14 residues. Trimming took off 2 bases at V and 7 bases at J, with 14 bases between the two ends. The CDR3 nucleotides read TGTGCCACCAGCAGACCCGCCGACTCGGGGACCCAGTACTTC. Translation gives CATSRPADSGTQYF.

This chain uses TRBV30 with TRBJ1-1, with D maybe TRBD1 (5 bases). CDR3 length equals 14 residues. Germline assignment: CDR1 GTSNPN and CDR2 SVGIG (reference sequence). V was trimmed by 1 base and J by 5 bases, leaving 14 bases between them. In DNA form, the CDR3 reads TGTGCCTGGAGTGCCTACGGGGGGGTAACTGAAGCTTTCTTT. Protein sequence: CAWSAYGGVTEAFF.

This clone was seen more than once but under ten times. V gene TRBV5-4 combines with J gene TRBJ2-3; TRBD1 might be the D (6 bases). The ends were cut back, 3 bases at V and 2 bases at J, with 10 bases in the middle. CDR1 and CDR2 (germline): SGHNT, YYREEE (reference sequence). The CDR3 runs 14 residues. CDR3 in DNA: TGTGCCAGCAGCTCGGACAGACTCACAGATACGCAGTATTTT. Residues: CASSSDRLTDTQYF.